The T cell receptor (beta chain) under discussion was sequenced for a study of identical twins (dated by TCRdb to between 2015 and 2016). With respect to the entire study: To test whether fetal clonotypes persist, this study deep-sequenced TCR alpha and beta repertoires from monozygotic twins, from unrelated adults of various ages, and from cord blood. To rule out contamination, the twin experiments were replicated at different times with different library preparation protocols. Points the paper makes about the study in general: In monozygotic twins, recombination models systematically underestimated out-of-frame TCR alpha sharing, but the models matched the sharing seen between unrelated individuals. The excess sharing between twins in beta out-of-frame sequences was weaker because fewer shared sequences reduced the signal-to-noise ratio. Out-of-frame TCR alpha sequences shared between twins showed an excess of low generation-probability sequences compared with coincidental sharing between unrelated individuals. Fewer insertions were carried by abundant cord blood beta clonotypes; a weaker similar trend was observed in young adult naive repertoires, while no such trend was observed in memory repertoires. Invariant T cells such as MAIT and iNKT could partly confound zero-insertion analyses, although diverse VJ usage argued against such confounding for most clonotypes. Because the same donors could not be followed over many years, the conclusions depended on cross-sectional statistical analysis.

Every donor was a healthy Caucasian. The twin cohort consisted of three pairs of female monozygotic twins, all aged about 18 to 29 years. Positive isolation kits from Invitrogen were used to isolate CD4+ and CD8+ T cell populations. This clonotype was observed a few times. Its antigen specificity is not known. No base qualities exist here, and no much larger clone lies one base off it. Including cysteine and phenylalanine, the CDR3 has 21 amino acids. This entry keeps only the CDR3 DNA: 63 bases, framed from base 1. V is pruned by 1 base and J by 5 bases, leaving 15 bases of the junction without a gene match. According to the germline V gene, CDR1 reads MNHEY and CDR2 reads SVGEGT. Library construction relied on 5' RACE. The sequencing machine was an Illumina HiSeq 2000. Template switching added a universal primer binding site, and the final cDNA carried a unique molecular identifier that allowed TCR cDNA molecules to be counted accurately. Specific primers in the conserved constant-segment region were used to synthesize first-strand cDNA for TCR alpha and beta chains. To control for contamination, each cDNA library was double barcoded with a SMART-Mk sample barcode plus Illumina barcodes. TruSeq adapter sequences and Illumina sample barcodes were added in two successive PCR steps. The Illumina HiSeq platform was used with custom primers to sequence TCR alpha and beta cDNA libraries. The original methods were these. MiGEC processed the raw reads to extract unique molecular identifiers, while MiXCR was used to determine the CDR3 positions. Recombination models were inferred per individual with the repgenHMM and IGoR tools using an EM algorithm. The analysis of shared clonotypes was done with the tcR package in R, with sharing normalized by the product of cloneset sizes. Out-of-frame nonproductive sequences were analyzed to study raw recombination free of thymic and clonal selection effects. Starting from the raw public reads, TCRdb applied fastp trimming at Q25, assembled clones with MiXCR and retained in-frame beta chains. Rows matching on CDR3 protein sequence are summarized as one entry with the most common DNA and genes. The V and J calls were not made by the authors but by TCRdb's processing. Across this sample there are approximately 300,000 distinct CDR3 sequences, with 9.5% seen only once. The ten most abundant clones make up under 7.5% of the sample.

This same sample was also taken into another study, of yellow fever vaccine responses in identical twins. As that second paper reports: The T cell response to vaccination in identical twins was reported by the authors to appear partly convergent and partly personalized. The study precisely tracked vaccine-responding T cell clones in identical twins.

Sequenced sample: CD8+ T cells sorted from blood. The chain couples TRBV6-2 or TRBV6-3 to TRBJ2-2; 14 bases in the middle match TRBD2. The source is a woman younger than 30 in good health. The CDR3 here reads CASSYFFGTSGSIPSTGELFF. The DNA reads TGTGCCAGCAGTTACTTTTTCGGGACTAGCGGGAGTATACCGTCGACCGGGGAGCTGTTTTTT.